The rows below give T cell receptor beta chains drawn from one sample of a study of T cells expressing NK-cell markers. From its re-call of the 5' RACE reads, TCRdb lists each CDR3 protein once, without DNA. The table for this sample gives roughly 120,000 distinct CDR3 sequences. The sequencing sample was made of blood T cells: a sorted CD56 or NKG2C T cell subset, CD4+ or CD8+ T cells, or bulk PBMC T cells (not recorded which). The source is a woman between 18 and 75 years old in good health. CDR3s include the opening cysteine and the closing phenylalanine or tryptophan. Each record gives: V gene, J gene, CDR3 protein.

v_call: TRBV20-1; j_call: TRBJ1-1; cdr3_aa: CSALGGHRRNTEAFF
v_call: TRBV28; j_call: TRBJ2-3; cdr3_aa: CASSSMAGTSASPSSTDTQYF
v_call: TRBV28; j_call: TRBJ2-3; cdr3_aa: CASSLILREGSDTDTQYF
v_call: TRBV27; j_call: TRBJ2-1; cdr3_aa: CASSFPGQSYNEQFF
v_call: TRBV9; j_call: TRBJ2-4; cdr3_aa: CASSVGEGSIQYF
v_call: TRBV20-1; j_call: TRBJ2-3; cdr3_aa: CSAPGQDTDTQYF
v_call: TRBV7-2; j_call: TRBJ2-3; cdr3_aa: CASSGVGEYFSASTDTQYF
v_call: TRBV2; j_call: TRBJ1-5; cdr3_aa: CASRGREFNQPQHF
v_call: TRBV5-6; j_call: TRBJ2-2; cdr3_aa: CASSSDRTTTGELFF
v_call: TRBV6-2/TRBV6-3; j_call: TRBJ2-1; cdr3_aa: CASSYGFPPEQFF
v_call: TRBV7-9; j_call: TRBJ2-1; cdr3_aa: CASSWGLGVGNEQFF
v_call: TRBV7-8; j_call: TRBJ2-3; cdr3_aa: CASSYPRLAGNTDTQYF
v_call: TRBV4-2; j_call: TRBJ2-2; cdr3_aa: CASSQVRVPGELFF
v_call: TRBV27; j_call: TRBJ2-5; cdr3_aa: CASSLLGETQYF
v_call: TRBV9; j_call: TRBJ2-1; cdr3_aa: CASSVVDAGDNEQFF
v_call: TRBV9; j_call: TRBJ2-1; cdr3_aa: CASSVVASGGNEQFF
v_call: TRBV27; j_call: TRBJ1-1; cdr3_aa: CASSSDRGYTEAFF
v_call: TRBV29-1; j_call: TRBJ2-1; cdr3_aa: CSSQTSGYNEQFF
v_call: TRBV7-9; j_call: TRBJ1-1; cdr3_aa: CASSLAPGGSEAFF
v_call: TRBV4-1; j_call: TRBJ1-6; cdr3_aa: CASSQEAGINNSPLHF
v_call: TRBV12-3/TRBV12-4; j_call: TRBJ2-3; cdr3_aa: CASSFGTGLVDTQYF
v_call: TRBV4-3; j_call: TRBJ2-2; cdr3_aa: CASSQGASDTGELFF
v_call: TRBV6-5; j_call: TRBJ2-7; cdr3_aa: CASSYATSAYSYEQYF
v_call: TRBV20-1; j_call: TRBJ1-6; cdr3_aa: CSARMEGYNSPLHF
v_call: TRBV20-1; j_call: TRBJ2-2; cdr3_aa: CSARDIGRGHTGELFF
v_call: TRBV12-3/TRBV12-4; j_call: TRBJ2-5; cdr3_aa: CASSFPGGLETQYF
v_call: TRBV25-1; j_call: TRBJ2-5; cdr3_aa: CASSLVLQETQYF
v_call: TRBV12-3/TRBV12-4; j_call: TRBJ2-3; cdr3_aa: CASSLIPQGGEDTQYF
v_call: TRBV3-1; j_call: TRBJ2-3; cdr3_aa: CASSQDRVTDTQYF
v_call: TRBV5-1; j_call: TRBJ2-1; cdr3_aa: CASSLGIGNEQFF
v_call: TRBV5-6; j_call: TRBJ2-1; cdr3_aa: CASSLVARFNEQFF
v_call: TRBV5-5; j_call: TRBJ2-2; cdr3_aa: CASSIGLAGVTGELFF
v_call: TRBV12-3/TRBV12-4; j_call: TRBJ2-1; cdr3_aa: CASSLRDRVNNEQFF
v_call: TRBV15; j_call: TRBJ1-1; cdr3_aa: CATSRVPGQIEAFF
v_call: TRBV29-1; j_call: TRBJ1-1; cdr3_aa: CSIQGGGTEAFF
v_call: TRBV15; j_call: TRBJ2-3; cdr3_aa: CATSRVGEGADTQYF
v_call: TRBV19; j_call: TRBJ2-2; cdr3_aa: CASSMGGTTGELFF
v_call: TRBV2; j_call: TRBJ2-5; cdr3_aa: CATTSGGPWETQYF
v_call: TRBV7-8; j_call: TRBJ2-7; cdr3_aa: CASSLTGSPYEQYF
v_call: TRBV9; j_call: TRBJ2-1; cdr3_aa: CASSGTSGRFDEQFF
v_call: TRBV20-1; j_call: TRBJ1-1; cdr3_aa: CSAEDPGDTEAFF
v_call: TRBV7-8; j_call: TRBJ2-3; cdr3_aa: CASKGLAGATDTQYF
v_call: TRBV7-9; j_call: TRBJ2-4; cdr3_aa: CASTSLVAKNIQYF
v_call: TRBV12-3/TRBV12-4; j_call: TRBJ1-1; cdr3_aa: CASSSASRVEAFF
v_call: TRBV12-3/TRBV12-4; j_call: TRBJ2-3; cdr3_aa: CASTPVTRTEDTQYF
v_call: TRBV4-3; j_call: TRBJ2-1; cdr3_aa: CASSQDLGLADEQFF
v_call: TRBV10-3; j_call: TRBJ2-3; cdr3_aa: CAISEADTQYF
v_call: TRBV4-3; j_call: TRBJ2-7; cdr3_aa: CASSQDGSGLLKYEQYF